These T cell receptor beta chains were read from a single sample in a study of cytomegalovirus exposure and HLA in healthy donors. Method: immunoSEQ multiplex PCR; TCRdb's copy keeps in-frame clones and lacks some. The data hold roughly 240,000 clones, with roughly 81% observed a single time. Input material: PBMCs. The receptors derive from a girl aged 2 to 10 in good health and CMV-seronegative. The CDR3 runs from the conserved cysteine through the conserved F or W. The D gene is left open where the match is weak. A clone size is listed for some rows: how often the clone was seen (once, few, many), or a class if it is expanded.

CDR3 DNA: TGTGCCAGCAGATCGTTCGGGGACAATGAGCAGTTCTTC
CDR3 protein: CASRSFGDNEQFF
clone size: once
D gene: .
V gene: TRBV6-1
J gene: TRBJ2-1
CDR3 length: 13

CDR3 DNA: TGTGCCAGCAGCGTTGGGGACAGCTACGAGCAGTACTTC
CDR3 protein: CASSVGDSYEQYF
clone size: .
D gene: TRBD1
V gene: TRBV9
J gene: TRBJ2-7
CDR3 length: 13

CDR3 DNA: TGTGCCAGCCGCCCATGGCGGGAGGGCCCCGAGCAGTACTTC
CDR3 protein: CASRPWREGPEQYF
clone size: .
D gene: TRBD2
V gene: TRBV2
J gene: TRBJ2-7
CDR3 length: 14

CDR3 DNA: TGTGCCAGCAGTACAGGCCGCAGGAACACTGAAGCTTTCTTT
CDR3 protein: CASSTGRRNTEAFF
clone size: .
D gene: .
V gene: TRBV27
J gene: TRBJ1-1
CDR3 length: 14

CDR3 DNA: TGTGCCAGCAGCGCGGGGGGACTCGATACAGGGACCCAGTACTTC
CDR3 protein: CASSAGGLDTGTQYF
clone size: .
D gene: TRBD2
V gene: TRBV9
J gene: TRBJ2-5
CDR3 length: 15

CDR3 DNA: TGTGCCAGCAGCTTGAGACTAGCGGGAGTCACCGGGGAGCTGTTTTTT
CDR3 protein: CASSLRLAGVTGELFF
clone size: .
D gene: TRBD2
V gene: TRBV7-2
J gene: TRBJ2-2
CDR3 length: 16

CDR3 DNA: TGTGCCAGTAGTAGGGACAGGGTTCTTCAGCCCCAGCATTTT
CDR3 protein: CASSRDRVLQPQHF
clone size: .
D gene: TRBD1
V gene: TRBV19
J gene: TRBJ1-5
CDR3 length: 14

CDR3 DNA: TGCGCCAGCAGTGGAGCTAGCGGGAGCAAATACGAGCAGTACTTC
CDR3 protein: CASSGASGSKYEQYF
clone size: .
D gene: TRBD2
V gene: TRBV10-1
J gene: TRBJ2-7
CDR3 length: 15

CDR3 DNA: TGTGCCAGCTCACCCGGGACAGGGGGCTACAATGAGCAGTTCTTC
CDR3 protein: CASSPGTGGYNEQFF
clone size: .
D gene: TRBD1
V gene: TRBV18
J gene: TRBJ2-1
CDR3 length: 15

CDR3 DNA: TGTGCCAGCAGCCCCGTAAGGGGGCGGACCCAGTACTTC
CDR3 protein: CASSPVRGRTQYF
clone size: .
D gene: TRBD1
V gene: TRBV27
J gene: TRBJ2-5
CDR3 length: 13

CDR3 DNA: TGTGCCACCAGCAGAGATAATGGGGCCAACGTCCTGACTTTC
CDR3 protein: CATSRDNGANVLTF
clone size: once
D gene: .
V gene: TRBV15
J gene: TRBJ2-6
CDR3 length: 14

CDR3 DNA: TGTGCTAGTCAGGCAGGCCCCTCTGGAAACACCATATATTTT
CDR3 protein: CASQAGPSGNTIYF
clone size: .
D gene: .
V gene: TRBV12-5
J gene: TRBJ1-3
CDR3 length: 14

CDR3 DNA: TGCGCCAGCAGCTTGGAGACAGGGCACTACACCGGGGAGCTGTTTTTT
CDR3 protein: CASSLETGHYTGELFF
clone size: .
D gene: TRBD1
V gene: TRBV5-1
J gene: TRBJ2-2
CDR3 length: 16

CDR3 DNA: TGTGCCAGCAGTTACTCGATTCGGGGGTACACTGAAGCTTTCTTT
CDR3 protein: CASSYSIRGYTEAFF
clone size: .
D gene: .
V gene: TRBV6-5
J gene: TRBJ1-1
CDR3 length: 15

CDR3 DNA: TGTGCCAGCGCCTCTAGTCAGGGCGGTGGCTACACCTTC
CDR3 protein: CASASSQGGGYTF
clone size: .
D gene: .
V gene: TRBV6-1
J gene: TRBJ1-2
CDR3 length: 13

CDR3 DNA: TGTGCCAGTAGTCGTTTTGGGAGGGGCGAGCAGTACTTC
CDR3 protein: CASSRFGRGEQYF
clone size: .
D gene: TRBD2
V gene: TRBV19
J gene: TRBJ2-7
CDR3 length: 13

CDR3 DNA: TGTGCCAGCAGCTTAGCCCGGACAGGGTACTACGAGCAGTACTTC
CDR3 protein: CASSLARTGYYEQYF
clone size: .
D gene: TRBD1
V gene: TRBV7-2
J gene: TRBJ2-7
CDR3 length: 15

CDR3 DNA: TGTGCCAGCAGCTTCTTCCAGCGGGAGCCCACAGATACGCAGTATTTT
CDR3 protein: CASSFFQREPTDTQYF
clone size: .
D gene: TRBD2
V gene: TRBV11-2
J gene: TRBJ2-3
CDR3 length: 16

CDR3 DNA: TGTGCCACCAGCAGACTAGACAGGGTGCCCTATTACGAGCAGTACTTC
CDR3 protein: CATSRLDRVPYYEQYF
clone size: .
D gene: TRBD1
V gene: TRBV15
J gene: TRBJ2-7
CDR3 length: 16

CDR3 DNA: TGTGCCAGCAGCTTGACAGGGCCCTACGAGCAGTACTTC
CDR3 protein: CASSLTGPYEQYF
clone size: .
D gene: .
V gene: TRBV5-5
J gene: TRBJ2-7
CDR3 length: 13

CDR3 DNA: TGTGCCAGCAGGACGGGACTAGCGGGAGAGCAGTACTTC
CDR3 protein: CASRTGLAGEQYF
clone size: few
D gene: TRBD2
V gene: TRBV27
J gene: TRBJ2-7
CDR3 length: 13

CDR3 DNA: TGTGCCTGGAGTAATCAGGGGGGAGGCACTGAAGCTTTCTTT
CDR3 protein: CAWSNQGGGTEAFF
clone size: few
D gene: TRBD1
V gene: TRBV30
J gene: TRBJ1-1
CDR3 length: 14

CDR3 DNA: TGTGCCAACAGCTTGTCCGGGACAGCCCAAGAGACCCAGTACTTC
CDR3 protein: CANSLSGTAQETQYF
clone size: .
D gene: TRBD1
V gene: TRBV5-6
J gene: TRBJ2-5
CDR3 length: 15

CDR3 DNA: TGTGCCAGCAGTTACCTCTTGACAGCTATGAACACTGAAGCTTTCTTT
CDR3 protein: CASSYLLTAMNTEAFF
clone size: .
D gene: .
V gene: TRBV6-6
J gene: TRBJ1-1
CDR3 length: 16

CDR3 DNA: TGCGCCAGCTCGAGGAGGGAGGTGAACACTGAAGCTTTCTTT
CDR3 protein: CASSRREVNTEAFF
clone size: .
D gene: .
V gene: TRBV5-1
J gene: TRBJ1-1
CDR3 length: 14

CDR3 DNA: TGTGCCAGCAGCCTTGAAAGAACTTACGAGCAGTACTTC
CDR3 protein: CASSLERTYEQYF
clone size: .
D gene: .
V gene: TRBV7-9
J gene: TRBJ2-7
CDR3 length: 13

CDR3 DNA: TGTGCCAGTAGTACCTGGACAGAAAAATACAATCAGCCCCAGCATTTT
CDR3 protein: CASSTWTEKYNQPQHF
clone size: .
D gene: .
V gene: TRBV19
J gene: TRBJ1-5
CDR3 length: 16

CDR3 DNA: TGCAGCGTTGAAGATGGCTGGGACAGGGGTGGCTACACCTTC
CDR3 protein: CSVEDGWDRGGYTF
clone size: .
D gene: TRBD1
V gene: TRBV29-1
J gene: TRBJ1-2
CDR3 length: 14

CDR3 DNA: TGTGCCAGCAGCCTAGGACGGGGAACGGCGTCTGAAAAACTGTTTTTT
CDR3 protein: CASSLGRGTASEKLFF
clone size: .
D gene: .
V gene: TRBV7-8
J gene: TRBJ1-4
CDR3 length: 16

CDR3 DNA: TGCGCCAGCAGCCTCACGGAGGGGACTACCACAGATACGCAGTATTTT
CDR3 protein: CASSLTEGTTTDTQYF
clone size: .
D gene: TRBD2
V gene: TRBV4-1
J gene: TRBJ2-3
CDR3 length: 16

CDR3 DNA: TGTGCCACCAGCAGAGTCGACCGGGACAGTTCCTACGAGCAGTACTTC
CDR3 protein: CATSRVDRDSSYEQYF
clone size: .
D gene: TRBD1
V gene: TRBV15
J gene: TRBJ2-7
CDR3 length: 16

CDR3 DNA: TGTGCCAGCAGCTTAGGACTAGCGCCCTACGAGCAGTACTTC
CDR3 protein: CASSLGLAPYEQYF
clone size: .
D gene: TRBD2
V gene: TRBV7-2
J gene: TRBJ2-7
CDR3 length: 14

CDR3 DNA: TGTGCCAGCAGCTTAAAAGGGGGTCGGGGGGACAGGACTGGCTACACCTTC
CDR3 protein: CASSLKGGRGDRTGYTF
clone size: .
D gene: TRBD1
V gene: TRBV13
J gene: TRBJ1-2
CDR3 length: 17